Following are 22 T cell receptor beta chains from one sample sequenced in a study of T cells in Graves' hyperthyroidism and ophthalmopathy. The source material, RNA transcripts, was used to amplify TCR beta CDR3 regions. The HTBI primer set was used in a first-round RT-PCR of the TCR CDR3. From the multiplex PCR reads, TCRdb called clonotypes with MiXCR, one entry per CDR3 protein. The data show roughly 500,000 distinct CDR3 sequences, approximately 44% seen once. The sequencing sample was made of peripheral blood or thyroid tissue (not recorded which). These receptors originate from an adult woman with Graves' disease, either hyperthyroidism or ophthalmopathy (not recorded which).

The chain couples TRBV7-3 to TRBJ1-4, with 7 bases fitting TRBD1. Per germline, CDR1 SGHTA and CDR2 FQGTGA. Trimming at V came to 5 bases and at J to 4 bases, leaving 10 bases not matched to a gene. The CDR3 contains 16 residues. In nucleotides, the CDR3 is TGTGCCAGCAGCCCATCAGGGGGGGCCAATAATGAAAAACTGTTTTTT. It specifies CASSPSGGANNEKLFF.

The chain uses TRBV29-1 and TRBJ1-2; D not resolved. Trimming shortened V by 5 bases and J by 3 bases, and 16 bases separated the two germline ends. This CDR3 region has 14 residues. Germline CDR1 and CDR2: SQVTM and ANQGSEA. CDR3 nucleotides: TGCAGCGTTCGGACTAGCGGGAGAGACTATGGCTACACCTTC. This sequence encodes CSVRTSGRDYGYTF.

The V gene is TRBV2, the J gene TRBJ1-3; D call uncertain. Germline V lookup: CDR1 SNHLY, CDR2 FYNNEI. The CDR3 has 14 amino acids. The V end was cut by 3 bases, the J end by 2 bases, with 8 bases between. DNA for the CDR3: TGTGCCAGCAGTGAGAACAGAGCTGGAAACACCATATATTTT. Protein product: CASSENRAGNTIYF.

This chain connects TRBV2 to TRBJ2-3, with D hard to call. Trimming left V 8 bases short and J 1 base short, with 13 bases between. The CDR3 runs to 14 residues. The germline V gene encodes CDR1 SNHLY and CDR2 FYNNEI. The CDR3 DNA reads TGTGCCAGCGGAACCGGCCGGGGCACAGATACGCAGTATTTT. This gives the protein CASGTGRGTDTQYF.

The chain couples TRBV7-9 to TRBJ2-2; TRBD2 matches 14 bases. With 4 bases clipped from V and 6 bases from J, the junction kept 4 bases outside the gene matches. CDR1 and CDR2 from the germline V gene are SEHNR and FQNEAQ (reference sequence). The CDR3 contains 16 residues. The CDR3 nucleotides read TGTGCCAGCAGCTCCCCGGGACTAGCGGGGGCCGGGGAGCTGTTTTTT. It is translated as CASSSPGLAGAGELFF.

The V gene is TRBV10-1, the J gene TRBJ2-5; D is ambiguous. The CDR3 totals 13 residues. The germline gives CDR1 WNHNN, CDR2 SYGVQD (reference sequence). The V end was cut by 2 bases, the J end by 5 bases, with 9 bases between. In DNA, the CDR3 is TGCGCCAGCAGTGAGGGCAGGTGGGAGACCCAGTACTTC. Its protein product is CASSEGRWETQYF.

This chain joins TRBV20-1 and TRBJ1-5; D unresolved. Trimming pared 2 bases from V and 11 bases from J, leaving 13 bases between. CDR3 length equals 12 residues. Germline CDR1 reads DFQATT; CDR2 reads SNEGSKA (reference sequence). The CDR3 here is CSARRLQETQHF. For the CDR3, the DNA is TGCAGTGCTAGACGCCTCCAAGAGACCCAGCATTTT.

Many counts were recorded for this clonotype. The chain links TRBV5-1 to TRBJ2-6, with 8 bases lining up with TRBD1. Trimming at V came to 0 bases and at J to 10 bases, leaving 12 bases not matched to a gene. Per the germline V gene, CDR1 is SGHRS and CDR2 is YFSETQ. CDR3 length: 17 residues. The CDR3 loop is CASSLGITGGPANVLTF. The DNA for the CDR3 is TGCGCCAGCAGCTTGGGGATTACAGGGGGTCCAGCTAACGTCCTGACTTTC.

Concerning this clonotype: This could be a read error, since a much larger clone is one nucleotide away. The chain uses TRBV5-4 and TRBJ1-1; D is unresolved. Germline loops: CDR1 SGHNT, CDR2 YYREEE (reference sequence). The CDR3 has 16 amino acids. CDR3 DNA: TGTGCCAGCAGCTTGGCCCAGGTTTTTGGGTACACTGAAGCTCTCTTT. As protein: CASSLAQVFGYTEALF.

This clonotype was seen ten or more times. This chain connects TRBV20-1 to TRBJ1-1; 10 bases match TRBD1. In germline, CDR1 is DFQATT, CDR2 SNEGSKA (reference sequence). CDR3 length equals 14 residues. With V trimmed by 3 bases and J by 6 bases, 7 bases remained unmatched. CDR3 amino acids: CSASRDRGFPEAFF. In DNA, the CDR3 is TGCAGTGCTAGCCGGGACAGGGGCTTTCCTGAAGCTTTCTTT.

This clonotype was found many times. The chain joins TRBV20-1 to TRBJ1-3, with TRBD1 identical over 7 bases. In germline, CDR1 is DFQATT, CDR2 SNEGSKA (reference sequence). V was pared by 2 bases and J by 8 bases, with 12 bases of the junction left unmatched. The CDR3 covers 15 residues. The CDR3 here is CSARNPDREADTIYF. For the CDR3, the DNA is TGCAGTGCTAGAAATCCAGACAGGGAGGCGGACACCATATATTTT.

This chain links TRBV29-1 with TRBJ2-5, with 10 bases lining up with TRBD1. Germline CDR1 is SQVTM and CDR2 is ANQGSEA. The CDR3 has 12 residues. Unmatched junction bases numbered 5, after V lost 8 bases and J lost 5 bases. This CDR3 reads CSRQGAKETQYF. The CDR3, as DNA: TGCAGCCGACAGGGGGCTAAGGAGACCCAGTACTTC. Using reference TRBV29-1 and TRBJ2-5 for the parts outside the CDR3, the full variable domain is SAVISQKPSRDICQRGTSLTIQCQVDSQVTMMFWYRQQPGQSLTLIATANQGSEATYESGFVIDKFPISRPNLTFSTLTVSNMSPEDSSIYLCSRQGAKETQYFGPGTRLLVL.

The chain uses TRBV29-1 and TRBJ2-7; 8 bases map to TRBD2. Germline V gene lookup returns CDR1 SQVTM and CDR2 ANQGSEA. The CDR3 is 12 residues long. CDR3 sequence: CSVPGGPSEQYF. In nucleotides, the CDR3 is TGCAGTGTTCCGGGAGGGCCTAGTGAGCAGTACTTC.

CDR3 residues: CSVEIEDYPTGELFF. CDR3 sequence (DNA): TGCAGCGTTGAAATTGAGGACTACCCTACCGGGGAGCTGTTTTTT. The chain has TRBV29-1 and TRBJ2-2; D might be TRBD2 (6 bases). There are 15 residues in the CDR3. Germline V gene sequence: CDR1 SQVTM, CDR2 ANQGSEA. With 2 bases removed from V and 5 bases from J, the gap between germline ends came to 15 bases.

This clonotype was seen more than once but under ten times. The chain is built from TRBV28 and TRBJ2-2; D not resolved. Germline V gene data show CDR1 as MDHEN and CDR2 as SYDVKM. V gave up 0 bases and J gave up 1 base, with 6 bases separating them. This CDR3 spans 15 amino acids. In DNA form, the CDR3 reads TGTGCCAGCAGTTTATGGAGCGTGAACACCGGGGAGCTGTTTTTT. Protein product: CASSLWSVNTGELFF.

J is TRBJ2-6 and V is TRBV28, with D possibly TRBD1 on 6 matching bases. The V gene lost 2 bases and the J gene lost 0 bases, with 14 bases spanning the gap. The CDR3 loop spans 18 amino acids. Per the germline V gene, CDR1 is MDHEN and CDR2 is SYDVKM. The CDR3 here is CASSLAGQPFSGANVLTF. CDR3 bases: TGTGCCAGCAGTTTAGCCGGACAGCCGTTCTCTGGGGCCAACGTCCTGACTTTC.

The sample holds many counts of this clonotype. V is TRBV29-1 and J is TRBJ1-4, with D tentatively TRBD1 (5 bases). Trimming removed 4 bases from V and 5 bases from J, with 11 bases in between. Germline V gene sequence: CDR1 SQVTM, CDR2 ANQGSEA. This CDR3 is 13 amino acids long. The CDR3 reads CSVANRFNEKLFF. The DNA of the CDR3 is TGCAGCGTTGCGAACAGGTTCAATGAAAAACTGTTTTTT.

This clonotype has at least ten counts. CDR3 coding DNA: TGCGCCAGCAGCTTGGGGAAAAAGTACGAGCAGTACTTC. Translation: CASSLGKKYEQYF. The gene calls are TRBV5-1 and TRBJ2-7; D is uncertain. The CDR3 covers 13 residues. Trimming shortened V by 0 bases and J by 4 bases, and 8 bases separated the two germline ends. The V gene's germline CDR1 is SGHRS and CDR2 YFSETQ. The whole variable domain, filled in from reference TRBV5-1 and TRBJ2-7, reads KAGVTQTPRYLIKTRGQQVTLSCSPISGHRSVSWYQQTPGQGLQFLFEYFSETQRNKGNFPGRFSGRQFSNSRSEMNVSTLELGDSALYLCASSLGKKYEQYFGPGTRLTVT.

This clonotype was counted many times. The chain couples TRBV12-3 or TRBV12-4 to TRBJ1-6; D may be TRBD1 (6 bases). CDR3 length: 15 amino acids. Trimming stripped 6 bases from V and 9 bases from J, with 18 bases between. The CDR3 reads CASSLQTGLGSPLHF. The DNA of the CDR3 is TGTGCCAGCAGCTTACAGACAGGACTTGGTTCACCCCTCCACTTT.

The chain couples TRBV5-6 to TRBJ1-6; D remains ambiguous. The CDR3 extends over 14 amino acids. V gave up 0 bases and J gave up 6 bases, with 7 bases separating them. Germline CDR1 and CDR2: SGHDT and YYEEEE. This CDR3 reads CASSLELANSPLHF. The CDR3 DNA follows: TGTGCCAGCAGCTTGGAACTGGCTAATTCACCCCTCCACTTT.

On this clonotype itself: Lacking the conserved final phenylalanine or tryptophan, this CDR3 likely reflects a read error. The DNA is left out, because the CDR3 cannot be placed on it with certainty; the CDR3 is given as TCRdb lists it. V gene TRBV10-3 combines with J gene TRBJ2-5; the table's D gene call, TRBD1, was not cross checked with the DNA. The CDR3 numbers 12 amino acids, ends counted. Germline V gene data show CDR1 as ENHRY and CDR2 as SYGVKD. CDR3 amino acids: CATSDLGLPPLV.

This clonotype has at least ten counts. V is TRBV20-1 and J is TRBJ1-1; no reliable D call. Trimming pared 6 bases from V and 0 bases from J, leaving 11 bases between. This CDR3 has 13 amino acids. Looked up from germline, CDR1 is DFQATT and CDR2 is SNEGSKA (reference sequence). Written as DNA, the CDR3 is TGCAGTGCAACCCGGACGGTGAACACTGAAGCTTTCTTT. Its protein is CSATRTVNTEAFF.